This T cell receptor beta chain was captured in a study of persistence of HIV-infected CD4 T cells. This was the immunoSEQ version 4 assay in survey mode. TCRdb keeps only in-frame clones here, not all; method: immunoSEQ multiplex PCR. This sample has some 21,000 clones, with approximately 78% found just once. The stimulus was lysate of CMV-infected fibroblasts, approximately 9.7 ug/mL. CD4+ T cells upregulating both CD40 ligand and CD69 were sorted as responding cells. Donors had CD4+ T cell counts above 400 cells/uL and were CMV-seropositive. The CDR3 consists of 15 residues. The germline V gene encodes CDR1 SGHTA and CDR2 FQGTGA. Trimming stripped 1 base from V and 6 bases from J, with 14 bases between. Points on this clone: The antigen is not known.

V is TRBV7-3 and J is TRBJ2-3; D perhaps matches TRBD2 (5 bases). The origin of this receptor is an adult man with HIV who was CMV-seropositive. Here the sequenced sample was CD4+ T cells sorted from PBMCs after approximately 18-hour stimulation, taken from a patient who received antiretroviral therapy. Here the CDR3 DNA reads TGTGCCAGCAGCTTAAGTGGCCAGCGGAGCGATACGCAGTATTTT. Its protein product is CASSLSGQRSDTQYF.